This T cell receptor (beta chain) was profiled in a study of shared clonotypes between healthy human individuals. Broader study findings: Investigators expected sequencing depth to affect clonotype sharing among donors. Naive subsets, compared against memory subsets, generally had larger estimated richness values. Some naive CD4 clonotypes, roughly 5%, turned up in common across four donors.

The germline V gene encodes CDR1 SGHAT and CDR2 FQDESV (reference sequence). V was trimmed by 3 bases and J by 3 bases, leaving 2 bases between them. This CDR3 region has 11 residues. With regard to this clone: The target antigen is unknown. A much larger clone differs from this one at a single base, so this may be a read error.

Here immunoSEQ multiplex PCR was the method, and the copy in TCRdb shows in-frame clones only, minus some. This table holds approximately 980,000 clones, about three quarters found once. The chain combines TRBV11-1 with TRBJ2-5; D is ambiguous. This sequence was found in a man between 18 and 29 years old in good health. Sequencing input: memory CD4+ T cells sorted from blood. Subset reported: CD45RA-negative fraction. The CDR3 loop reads CASSFEETQYF. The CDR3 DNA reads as TGTGCCAGCAGCTTTGAAGAGACCCAGTACTTC. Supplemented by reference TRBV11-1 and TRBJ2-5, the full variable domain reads EAEVAQSPRYKITEKSQAVAFWCDPISGHATLYWYRQILGQGPELLVQFQDESVVDDSQLPKDRFSAERLKGVDSTLKIQPAELGDSAMYLCASSFEETQYFGPGTRLLVL.